This TCR beta chain was recovered during a study of blood T cell repertoires in COVID-19. Study in general: Italy, Spain and the United States were the sources of the convalescent and acute COVID-19 samples. PBMCs, B-cell-depleted T cells, or T cells provided the cDNA or gDNA that made up the material.

The CDR3 runs 12 residues. From germline, CDR1 is SGHRS and CDR2 YFSETQ. Trimming cost V 4 bases and J 7 bases, with 11 bases left between them. As originally analysed: Estimated nucleated cell counts came from reference gene primer amplification. Produced via immunoSEQ multiplex PCR; TCRdb's table is partial and in-frame only. That table supplies the V and J calls and clone size; D and trimming were determined from the DNA. Seen here are about 250,000 clones, 65% to 85% observed once, and the top ten hold roughly 5.5%. The chain carries TRBV5-1 and TRBJ1-1; D uncertain. Sequencing was performed on peripheral blood. The sequence was collected from a human donor in a cohort sampled during active COVID-19. CDR3 in amino acids: CASSLDYIEAFF. Here the CDR3 DNA reads TGCGCCAGCAGCCTTGACTATATTGAAGCTTTCTTT.